A single T cell receptor beta chain is shown here with its context. The germline gene is not matched at one end of the junction; a read error may be the cause. Germline CDR1 and CDR2: SSHAT and FNYEAQ (reference sequence). There are 14 residues in the CDR3. These data come from a study of blood T cell repertoires in COVID-19. About the research overall: Sites in the United States, Italy and Spain provided acute and convalescent COVID-19 samples. T cells, B-cell-depleted T cells, or PBMCs supplied cDNA or gDNA.

As originally analysed: It was from reference gene primer amplification that nucleated cell counts were estimated. Assay: immunoSEQ multiplex PCR; the TCRdb copy retains only in-frame clones and omits some. V, J and clone size reflect that table, while D and trimming were determined from the DNA. The table records 61,000 or so clones, about nine tenths of them present only once. The chain is built from TRBV7-7 and TRBJ2-5, with 7 bases matching TRBD1. Source material: peripheral blood. The TCR sequence derives from a woman in her 50s with active or convalescent COVID-19. The CDR3 is CASSLDRAQETQYF. CDR3 bases: TGTGCTAGCAGCTTAGACAGGGCTCAAGAGACCCAGTACTTC.